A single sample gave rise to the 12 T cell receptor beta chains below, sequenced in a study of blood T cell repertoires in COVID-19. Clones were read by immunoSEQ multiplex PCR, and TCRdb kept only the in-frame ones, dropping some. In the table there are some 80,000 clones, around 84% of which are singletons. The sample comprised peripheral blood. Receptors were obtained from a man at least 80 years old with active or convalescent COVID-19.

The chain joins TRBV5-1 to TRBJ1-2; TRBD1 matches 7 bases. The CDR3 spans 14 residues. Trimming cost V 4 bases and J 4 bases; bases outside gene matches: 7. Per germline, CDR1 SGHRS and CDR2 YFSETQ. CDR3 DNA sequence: TGCGCCAGCAGCACCATACAGGGGACCTATGGCTACACCTTC. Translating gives CASSTIQGTYGYTF.

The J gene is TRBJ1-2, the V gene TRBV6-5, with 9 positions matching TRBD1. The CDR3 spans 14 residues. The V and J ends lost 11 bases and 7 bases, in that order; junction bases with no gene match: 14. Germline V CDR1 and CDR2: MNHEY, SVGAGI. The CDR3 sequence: CALRDRDLVGGYTF. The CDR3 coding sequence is TGTGCCCTCCGGGACAGGGATCTGGTTGGTGGCTACACCTTC.

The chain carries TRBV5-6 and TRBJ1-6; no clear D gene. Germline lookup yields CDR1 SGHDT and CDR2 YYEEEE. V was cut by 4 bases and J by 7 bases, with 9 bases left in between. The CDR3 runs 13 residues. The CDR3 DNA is TGTGCCAGCAGCCCCCCGGGAAATTCACCCCTCCACTTT. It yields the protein CASSPPGNSPLHF.

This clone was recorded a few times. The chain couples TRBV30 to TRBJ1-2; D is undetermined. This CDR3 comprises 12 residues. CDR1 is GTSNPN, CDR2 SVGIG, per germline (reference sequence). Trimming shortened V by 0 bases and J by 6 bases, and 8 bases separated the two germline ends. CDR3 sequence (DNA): TGTGCCTGGAGTGTCACAGTCCATGGCTACACCTTC. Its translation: CAWSVTVHGYTF.

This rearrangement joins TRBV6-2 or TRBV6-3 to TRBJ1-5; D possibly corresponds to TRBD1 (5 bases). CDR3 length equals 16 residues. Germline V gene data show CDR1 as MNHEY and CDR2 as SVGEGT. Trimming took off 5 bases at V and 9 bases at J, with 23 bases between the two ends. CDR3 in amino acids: CASSKPHLTDAGPQHF. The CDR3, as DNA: TGTGCCAGCAGTAAGCCCCACTTGACAGATGCAGGGCCCCAGCATTTT.

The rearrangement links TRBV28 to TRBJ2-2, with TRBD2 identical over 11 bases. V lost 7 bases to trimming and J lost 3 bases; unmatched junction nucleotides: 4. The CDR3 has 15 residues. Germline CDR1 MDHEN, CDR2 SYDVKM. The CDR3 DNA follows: TGTGCCAGCATTCTAGCGGGGGGTTACACCGGGGAGCTGTTTTTT. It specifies CASILAGGYTGELFF.

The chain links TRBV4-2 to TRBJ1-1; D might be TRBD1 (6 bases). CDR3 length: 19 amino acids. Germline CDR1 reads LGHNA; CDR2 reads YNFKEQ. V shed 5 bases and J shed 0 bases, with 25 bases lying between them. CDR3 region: CASSVLKWVRGGMNTEAFF. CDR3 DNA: TGTGCCAGCAGCGTACTAAAATGGGTCAGAGGGGGTATGAACACTGAAGCTTTCTTT.

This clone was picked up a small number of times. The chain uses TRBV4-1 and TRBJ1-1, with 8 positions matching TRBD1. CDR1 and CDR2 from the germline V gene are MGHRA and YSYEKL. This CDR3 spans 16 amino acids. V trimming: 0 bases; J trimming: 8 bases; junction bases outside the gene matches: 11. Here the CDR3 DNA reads TGCGCCAGCAGCCAAGATCAGGGACAGGCCTCACAAGAAGCTTTCTTT. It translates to CASSQDQGQASQEAFF.

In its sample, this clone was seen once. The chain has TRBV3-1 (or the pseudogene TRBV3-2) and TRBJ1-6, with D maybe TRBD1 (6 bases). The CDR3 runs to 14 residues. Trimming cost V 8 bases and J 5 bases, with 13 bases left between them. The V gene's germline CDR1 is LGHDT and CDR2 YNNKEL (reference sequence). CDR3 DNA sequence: TGTGCCAGCGGGTTCAGGGGCAATAATTCACCCCTCCACTTT. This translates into CASGFRGNNSPLHF.

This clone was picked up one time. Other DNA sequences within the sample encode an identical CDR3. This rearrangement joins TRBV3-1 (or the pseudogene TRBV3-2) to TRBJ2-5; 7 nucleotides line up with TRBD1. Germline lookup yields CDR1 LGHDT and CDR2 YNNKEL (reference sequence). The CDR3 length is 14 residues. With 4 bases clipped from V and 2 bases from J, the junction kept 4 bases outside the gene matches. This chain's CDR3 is CASSPQGLQETQYF. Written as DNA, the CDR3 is TGTGCCAGCAGCCCACAGGGGCTACAAGAGACCCAGTACTTC.

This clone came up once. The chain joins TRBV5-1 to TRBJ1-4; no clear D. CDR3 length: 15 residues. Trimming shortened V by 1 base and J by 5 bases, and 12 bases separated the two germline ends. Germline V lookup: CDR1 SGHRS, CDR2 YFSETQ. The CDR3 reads CASSLSPGRNEKLFF. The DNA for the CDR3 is TGCGCCAGCAGCTTGTCCCCAGGTCGAAATGAAAAACTGTTTTTT.

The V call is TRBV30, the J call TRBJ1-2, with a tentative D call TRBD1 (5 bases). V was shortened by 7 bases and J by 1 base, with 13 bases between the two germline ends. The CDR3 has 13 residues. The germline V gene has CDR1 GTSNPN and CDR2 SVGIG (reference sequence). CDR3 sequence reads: CASRGGVNYGYTF. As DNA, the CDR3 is TGTGCCTCCCGTGGGGGGGTTAACTATGGCTACACCTTC.